The sequence of this T cell receptor (beta chain) was determined in a study of shared clonotypes between healthy human individuals. Data came from immunoSEQ multiplex PCR; TCRdb stores just in-frame clones and leaves some out. This table has about 500,000 clones, roughly three quarters appearing once. About this clone: This sequence is one base from a far larger clone and is likely a read error.

The CDR3 contains 12 residues. From germline, CDR1 is SNHLY and CDR2 FYNNEI. Sequencing was performed on PBMCs. This clonotype was obtained from a woman in her thirties or forties in good health. Some clones in this sample may be carry-over from other donors' samples. This chain joins TRBV2 and TRBJ1-5, with a possible D match to TRBD1 (5 bases). The CDR3 nucleotides read TGTGCCACTCTTTCGGGGGATCAGCTCCAGCATTTT. This translates into CATLSGDQLQHF.